This section outlines one T cell receptor beta chain sequence together with its context. There is no known antigen for this receptor. No base quality values were provided; no much bigger clone lies one nucleotide off. Whole blood was collected in K2EDTA tubes by collaborating institutions according to the institutions' own protocols. For TCRbeta analysis, collaborators shipped samples in one of three forms: frozen whole blood, isolated PBMCs, or DNA extracted from either of those sample types. This entry belongs to a study of blood T cell repertoires in COVID-19 (dated by TCRdb to the early 2020s). Background for the entire study: Samples from collaborators originated in the United States, Italy and Spain and spanned both the acute and convalescent phases of COVID-19. The material from the prospective study consisted of cDNA or gDNA derived from T cells, B-cell-depleted T cells, or PBMCs. Deeply sampled blood TCRbeta repertoires from subjects exposed to, actively infected with, or recovered from COVID-19 were included in the dataset. A freely available public database, intended as a resource for researchers studying the immune response to SARS-CoV-2, is where the repertoires were released. The samples were drawn from the first 160 participants of the ongoing ImmuneRACE study and from more than 1,000 subjects provided by 6 global collaborators. The sample metadata nearly always contained a de-identified subject ID, COVID-19 status, age in years and sex. Where available, HLA class I and class II types were taken from metadata supplied by the sample provider and were not determined by assay-based typing. Overall study outcomes, separate from this receptor: How much clinical and demographic metadata was included differed by source and by participant, and the metadata was provided uncurated.

TCRbeta CDR3 regions were amplified from genomic DNA using the immunoSEQ Assay, a bias-controlled multiplex PCR. The original pipeline was this. Within the assay, amplification of reference gene primers was used to estimate how many nucleated cells each sample contained. Sequence reads were collapsed and filtered to measure the absolute abundance of every unique TCRbeta CDR3 rearrangement. For each sample, productive Simpson clonality was calculated as the square root of Simpson's diversity index over productive rearrangements. In its TCRdb copy, this immuneACCESS table keeps in-frame sequences only and misses some clones. Where compared with another copy, unresolved V genes explain less than half of these, and the others have no known cause. That table gives V, J and clone size, and the DNA gave D and trimming. The sample data list about 110,000 clones, and about 85% of these were observed just once. The ten largest clones represent about 13% of the sample.

Sequencing input: peripheral blood. The source of this sequence is a human donor in a cohort sampled during active COVID-19.

The nucleotide sequence reads as follows: TGCGCCAGCAGCTTGGAGGGAGGAATACACTCTGGGGCCAACGTCCTGACTTTC. It encodes CASSLEGGIHSGANVLTF. This sequence uses TRBV5-1 and TRBJ2-6, with TRBD2 as a weak D call on 6 bases. A distance of 13 bases separates the germline ends of V and J, which lose 0 bases and 0 bases respectively. Taken from cysteine to phenylalanine, the CDR3 has 18 residues. The only DNA kept is the CDR3, 54 bases in frame from the first base. The germline V gene encodes CDR1 SGHRS and CDR2 YFSETQ.